The TCR beta chain described here comes from a study of CD8 T cells in ankylosing spondylitis. Study-wide findings and caveats: The authors found the disease-linked clones to be CD8+ and relatively rare in peripheral blood.

Germline V CDR1 and CDR2: ENHRY, SYGVKD. This CDR3 has 15 residues. Trimming cost V 5 bases and J 5 bases; bases outside gene matches: 7. Details on this clonotype: No antigen is known for it.

TCR beta libraries were made by quantitative 5'-RACE with molecular barcodes. MiXCR, run by TCRdb on the 5' RACE reads, gives a single entry per CDR3 protein. The sample includes about 240,000 distinct CDR3 sequences, 20% to 30% of them seen just once. The chain joins TRBV10-3 to TRBJ2-3, with 10 bases identical to TRBD2. This receptor was obtained from a male donor with ankylosing spondylitis or in good health (not recorded which). Sequencing was carried out using blood, either unsorted or a sorted T cell fraction (not recorded which). CDR3 sequence reads: CAISSTSGLVDTQYF. CDR3 DNA: TGTGCCATCAGTTCGACTAGCGGGCTGGTAGATACGCAGTATTTT.